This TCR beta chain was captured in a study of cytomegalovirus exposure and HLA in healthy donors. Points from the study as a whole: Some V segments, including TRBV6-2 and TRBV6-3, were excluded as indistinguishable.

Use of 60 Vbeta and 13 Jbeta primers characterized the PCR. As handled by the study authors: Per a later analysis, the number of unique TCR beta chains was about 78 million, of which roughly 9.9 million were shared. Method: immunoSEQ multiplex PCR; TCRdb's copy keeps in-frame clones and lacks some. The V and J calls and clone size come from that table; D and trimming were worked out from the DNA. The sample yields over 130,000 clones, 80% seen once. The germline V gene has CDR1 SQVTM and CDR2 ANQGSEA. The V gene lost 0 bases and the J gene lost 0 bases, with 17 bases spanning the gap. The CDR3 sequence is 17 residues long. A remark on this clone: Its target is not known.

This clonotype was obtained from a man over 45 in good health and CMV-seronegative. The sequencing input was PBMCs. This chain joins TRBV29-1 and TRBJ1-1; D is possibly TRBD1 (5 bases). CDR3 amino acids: CSVEEARGDVLNTEAFF. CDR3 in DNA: TGCAGCGTTGAAGAAGCTCGGGGGGACGTCCTGAACACTGAAGCTTTCTTT.